This TCR beta chain comes out of a study of blood T cells in healthy people across ages. Regarding the study as a whole: Per-million-T-cell TCR beta diversity fell roughly linearly with age.

The sample holds a few counts of this clonotype. The antigen is not known. CDR3 size: 16 residues. Germline V CDR1 and CDR2: DFQATT, SNEGSKA (reference sequence). J gave up 10 bases and V 3 bases, and 16 bases lay outside the gene matches. The second PCR ran about 6 to 12 cycles with a sample-barcoded 5' primer and J-beta primers. TCRdb independently ran MiXCR on the 5' RACE reads; one entry per CDR3 protein. The profile covers 1 million or so distinct CDR3 sequences, with 35% to 55% appearing a single time and 15% to 20% taken by the ten largest. Each donor's blood draw was roughly 9.8 milliliters of peripheral blood.

The chain combines TRBV20-1 with TRBJ2-1; TRBD2 agrees at 9 bases. The specimen sequenced was blood. This sequence was found in a woman in her sixties in good health. CDR3 protein: CSASSLAGAGVVEQFF. The CDR3 DNA follows: TGCAGTGCTAGTAGCTTAGCGGGAGCTGGGGTGGTGGAGCAGTTCTTC.